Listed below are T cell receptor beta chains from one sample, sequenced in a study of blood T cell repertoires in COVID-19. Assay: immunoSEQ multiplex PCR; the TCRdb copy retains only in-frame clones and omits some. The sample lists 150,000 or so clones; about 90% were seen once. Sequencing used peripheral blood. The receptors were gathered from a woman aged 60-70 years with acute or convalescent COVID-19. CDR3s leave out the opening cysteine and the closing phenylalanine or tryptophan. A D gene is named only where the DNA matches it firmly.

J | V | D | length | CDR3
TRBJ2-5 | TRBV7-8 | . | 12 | ASSPLRIQETQY
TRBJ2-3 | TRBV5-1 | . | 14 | ASSLIRAGSTDTQY
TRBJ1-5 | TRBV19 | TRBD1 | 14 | ASSWAGTGGSQPQH
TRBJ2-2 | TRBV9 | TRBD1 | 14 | ASSGTGTVGTGELF
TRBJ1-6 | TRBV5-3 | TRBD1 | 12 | ARSCRGGGSPLH
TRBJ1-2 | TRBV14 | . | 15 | ASSQTLSPFDPYGYT
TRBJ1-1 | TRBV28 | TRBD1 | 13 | ASSPSGTANTEAF
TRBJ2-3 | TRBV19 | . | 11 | ASSKGPGDTQY
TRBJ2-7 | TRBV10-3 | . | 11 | AISANRAGEQY
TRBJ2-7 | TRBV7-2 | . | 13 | ASSLQGGEHYEQY
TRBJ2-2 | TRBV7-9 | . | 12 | ASSLTANTGELF
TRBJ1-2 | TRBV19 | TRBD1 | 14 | ASSTWTGGANYGYT
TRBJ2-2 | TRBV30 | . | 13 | AWSVGALRGGELF
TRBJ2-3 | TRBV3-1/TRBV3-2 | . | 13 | ASSPQRGRTDTQY
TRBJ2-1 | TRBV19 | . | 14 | ASSIDFRDSYNEQF
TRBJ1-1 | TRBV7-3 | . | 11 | ASSPGQYTEAF
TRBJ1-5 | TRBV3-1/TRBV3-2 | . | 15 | ASSQVYRDNSNQPQH
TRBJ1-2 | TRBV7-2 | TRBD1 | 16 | ASSPRSGRGGSNYGYT
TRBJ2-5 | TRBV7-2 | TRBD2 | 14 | ASSLGAGGGRETQY
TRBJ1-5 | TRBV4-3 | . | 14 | ASSQVRGTPNQPQH
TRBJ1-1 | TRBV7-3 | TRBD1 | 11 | ASSLQGATEAF
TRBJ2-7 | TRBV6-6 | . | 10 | ASSPTVYEQY
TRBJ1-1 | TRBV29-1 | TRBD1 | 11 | SVETGGGTEAF
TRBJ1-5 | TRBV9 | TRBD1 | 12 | ASSPDRVDQPQH
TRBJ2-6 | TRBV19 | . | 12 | ASSFRAGANVLT
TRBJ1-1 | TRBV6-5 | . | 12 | ASREVGGRTEAF
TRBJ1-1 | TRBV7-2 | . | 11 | ASSLGQNTEAF
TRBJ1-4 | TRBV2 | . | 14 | ASSLRLVKTNEKLF
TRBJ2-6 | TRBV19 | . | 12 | ASSIHSGANVLT
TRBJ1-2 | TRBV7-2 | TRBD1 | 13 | ASSLGQGALDGYT
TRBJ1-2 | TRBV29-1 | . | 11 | SVGASANYGYT
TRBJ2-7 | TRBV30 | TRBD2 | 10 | ALSGGSYEQY
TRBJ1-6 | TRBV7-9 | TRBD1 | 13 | ASSSGQGGRSPLH
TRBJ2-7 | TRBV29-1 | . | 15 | SVEDGANRGGSYEQY
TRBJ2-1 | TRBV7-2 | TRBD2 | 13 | ASSPAGGSYNEQF
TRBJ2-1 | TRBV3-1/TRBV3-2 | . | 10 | ASSLLANEQF
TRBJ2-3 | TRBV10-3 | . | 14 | AISALGGVNTDTQY
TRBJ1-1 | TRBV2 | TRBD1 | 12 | ASSPGTGGLGAF
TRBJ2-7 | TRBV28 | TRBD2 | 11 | ASTGGGPDEQY
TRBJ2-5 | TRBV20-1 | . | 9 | SAGGRGTQY
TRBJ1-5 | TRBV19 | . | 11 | ASNRDRNQPQH
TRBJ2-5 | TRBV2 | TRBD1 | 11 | ASSIEGAETQY
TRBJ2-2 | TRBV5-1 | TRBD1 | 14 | ASSSAGGANTGELF
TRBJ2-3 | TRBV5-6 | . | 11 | ASSLEEVDTQY
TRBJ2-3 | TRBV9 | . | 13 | ASSPTSLLLDTQY
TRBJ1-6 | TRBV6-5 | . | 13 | ASSLTAAQGSPLH
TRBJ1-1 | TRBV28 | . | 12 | ASSLPGFNTEAF
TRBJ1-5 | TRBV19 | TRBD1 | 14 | ASSHHRDRPNQPQH
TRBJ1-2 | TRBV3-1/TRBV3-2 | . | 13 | ASSQYPQGTYGYT
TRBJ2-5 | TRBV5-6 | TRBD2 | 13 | ASSSSGGARETQY